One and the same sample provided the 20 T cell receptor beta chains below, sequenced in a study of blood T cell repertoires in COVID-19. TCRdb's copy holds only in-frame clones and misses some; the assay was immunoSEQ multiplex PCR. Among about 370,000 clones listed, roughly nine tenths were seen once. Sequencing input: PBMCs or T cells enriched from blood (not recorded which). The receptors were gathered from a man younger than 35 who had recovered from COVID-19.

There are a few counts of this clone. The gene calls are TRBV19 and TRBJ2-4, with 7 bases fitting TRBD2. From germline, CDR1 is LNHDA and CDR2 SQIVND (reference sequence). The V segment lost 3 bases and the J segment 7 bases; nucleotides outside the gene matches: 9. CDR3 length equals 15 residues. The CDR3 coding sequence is TGTGCCAGTAGTATCGGGGGGAGGTTTCAGAACATTCAGTACTTC. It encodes CASSIGGRFQNIQYF.

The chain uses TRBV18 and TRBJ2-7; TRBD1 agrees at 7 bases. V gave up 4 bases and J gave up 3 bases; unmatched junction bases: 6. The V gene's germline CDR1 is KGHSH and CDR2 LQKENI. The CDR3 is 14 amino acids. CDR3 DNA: TGTGCCAGCTCACTAACCCGGGACAGCTACGAGCAGTACTTC. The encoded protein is CASSLTRDSYEQYF.

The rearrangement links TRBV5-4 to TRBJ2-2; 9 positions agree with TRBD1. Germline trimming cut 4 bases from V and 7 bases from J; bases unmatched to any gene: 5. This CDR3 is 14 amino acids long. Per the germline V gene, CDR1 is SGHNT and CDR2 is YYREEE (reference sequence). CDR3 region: CASSGGQGSGELFF. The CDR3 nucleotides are TGTGCCAGCAGCGGGGGACAGGGAAGCGGGGAGCTGTTTTTT.

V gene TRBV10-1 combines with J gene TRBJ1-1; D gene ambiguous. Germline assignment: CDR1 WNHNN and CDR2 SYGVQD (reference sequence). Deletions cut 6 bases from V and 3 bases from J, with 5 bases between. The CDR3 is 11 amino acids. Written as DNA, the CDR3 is TGCGCCAGCAGCGGGGACACTGAAGCTTTCTTT. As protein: CASSGDTEAFF.

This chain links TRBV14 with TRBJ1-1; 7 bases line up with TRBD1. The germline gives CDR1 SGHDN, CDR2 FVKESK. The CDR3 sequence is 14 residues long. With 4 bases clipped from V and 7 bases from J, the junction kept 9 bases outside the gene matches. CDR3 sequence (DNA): TGTGCCAGCAGCCCGACAGGGTTCCGGGTTGAAGCTTTCTTT. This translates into CASSPTGFRVEAFF.

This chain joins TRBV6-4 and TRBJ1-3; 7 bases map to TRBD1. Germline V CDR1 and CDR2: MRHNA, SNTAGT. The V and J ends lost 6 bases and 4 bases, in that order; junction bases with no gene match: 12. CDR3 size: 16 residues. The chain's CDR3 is CASRGSEGATGNTIYF. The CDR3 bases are TGTGCCAGCAGGGGGTCGGAGGGGGCGACGGGAAACACCATATATTTT.

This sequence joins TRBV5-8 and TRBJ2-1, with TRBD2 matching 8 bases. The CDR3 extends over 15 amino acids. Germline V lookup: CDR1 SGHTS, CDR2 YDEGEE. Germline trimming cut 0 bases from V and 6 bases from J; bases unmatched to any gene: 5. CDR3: CASSLASGGPNEQFF. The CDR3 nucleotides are TGTGCCAGCAGCTTGGCTTCGGGAGGGCCCAATGAGCAGTTCTTC. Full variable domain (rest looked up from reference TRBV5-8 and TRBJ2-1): EAGVTQSPTHLIKTRGQQATLRCSPISGHTSVYWYQQALGLGLQFLLWYDEGEERNRGNFPPRFSGRQFPNYSSELNVNALELEDSALYLCASSLASGGPNEQFFGPGTRLTVL.

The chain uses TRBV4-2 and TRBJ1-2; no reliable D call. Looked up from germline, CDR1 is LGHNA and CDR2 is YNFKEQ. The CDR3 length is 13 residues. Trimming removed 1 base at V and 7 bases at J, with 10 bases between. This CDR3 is CASSQGSLVGYTF. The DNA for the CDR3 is TGTGCCAGCAGCCAAGGGAGTCTAGTTGGCTACACCTTC.

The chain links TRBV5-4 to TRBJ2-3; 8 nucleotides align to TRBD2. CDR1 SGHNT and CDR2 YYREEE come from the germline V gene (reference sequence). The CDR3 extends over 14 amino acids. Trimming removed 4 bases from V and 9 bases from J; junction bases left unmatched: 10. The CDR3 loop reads CASSLGSGSETQYF. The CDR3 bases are TGTGCCAGCAGCCTGGGGAGCGGGAGTGAGACGCAGTATTTT.

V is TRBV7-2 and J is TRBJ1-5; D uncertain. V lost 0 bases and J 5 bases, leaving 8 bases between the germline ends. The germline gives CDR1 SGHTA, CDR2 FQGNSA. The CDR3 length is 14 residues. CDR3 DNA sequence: TGTGCCAGCAGCTTAGCGTCTCGCGATCAGCCCCAGCATTTT. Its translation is CASSLASRDQPQHF.

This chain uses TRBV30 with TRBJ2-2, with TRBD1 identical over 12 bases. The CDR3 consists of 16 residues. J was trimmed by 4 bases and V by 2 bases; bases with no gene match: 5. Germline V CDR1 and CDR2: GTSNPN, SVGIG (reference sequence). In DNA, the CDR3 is TGTGCCTGGAGTTACGGGACAGGGGGCTCCACCGGGGAGCTGTTTTTT. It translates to CAWSYGTGGSTGELFF.

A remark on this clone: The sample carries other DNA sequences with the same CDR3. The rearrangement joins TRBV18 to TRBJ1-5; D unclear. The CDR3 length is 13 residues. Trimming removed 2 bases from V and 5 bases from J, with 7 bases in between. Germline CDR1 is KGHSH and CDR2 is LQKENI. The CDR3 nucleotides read TGTGCCAGCTCACCAGGGCGGGATCAGCCCCAGCATTTT. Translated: CASSPGRDQPQHF.

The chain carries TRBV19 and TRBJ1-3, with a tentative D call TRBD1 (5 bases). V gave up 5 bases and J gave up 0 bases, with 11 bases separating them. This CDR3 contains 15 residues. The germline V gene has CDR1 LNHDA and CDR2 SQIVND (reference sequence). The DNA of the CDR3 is TGTGCCAGTAGTCCACAGGATAGCTCTGGAAACACCATATATTTT. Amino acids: CASSPQDSSGNTIYF.

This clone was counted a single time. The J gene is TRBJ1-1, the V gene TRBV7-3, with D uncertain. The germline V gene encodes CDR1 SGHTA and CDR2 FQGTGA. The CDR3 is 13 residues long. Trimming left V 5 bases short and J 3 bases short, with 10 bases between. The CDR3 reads CASSQVRDTEAFF. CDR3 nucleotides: TGTGCCAGCAGCCAAGTGAGGGACACTGAAGCTTTCTTT.

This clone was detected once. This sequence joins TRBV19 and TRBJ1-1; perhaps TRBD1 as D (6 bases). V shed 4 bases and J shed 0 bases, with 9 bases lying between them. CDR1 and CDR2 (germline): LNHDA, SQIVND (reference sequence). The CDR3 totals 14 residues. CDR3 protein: CASSSQGMNTEAFF. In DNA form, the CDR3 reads TGTGCCAGTAGTAGTCAGGGGATGAACACTGAAGCTTTCTTT.

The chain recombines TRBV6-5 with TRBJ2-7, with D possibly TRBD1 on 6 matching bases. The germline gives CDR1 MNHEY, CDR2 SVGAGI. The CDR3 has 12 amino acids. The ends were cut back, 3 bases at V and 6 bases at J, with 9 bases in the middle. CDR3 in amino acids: CASSYSGVEQYF. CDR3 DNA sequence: TGTGCCAGCAGTTATTCAGGGGTCGAGCAGTACTTC.

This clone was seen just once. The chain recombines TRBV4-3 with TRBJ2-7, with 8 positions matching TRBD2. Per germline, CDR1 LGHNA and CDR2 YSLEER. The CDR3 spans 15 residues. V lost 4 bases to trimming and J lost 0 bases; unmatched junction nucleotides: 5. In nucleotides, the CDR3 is TGCGCCAGCAGCCCTGTAGCGGGGAGCTCCTACGAGCAGTACTTC. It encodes CASSPVAGSSYEQYF.

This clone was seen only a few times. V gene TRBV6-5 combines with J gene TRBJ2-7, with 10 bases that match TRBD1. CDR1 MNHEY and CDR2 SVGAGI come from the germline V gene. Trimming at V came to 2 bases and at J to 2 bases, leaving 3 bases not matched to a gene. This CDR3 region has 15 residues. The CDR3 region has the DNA TGTGCCAGCAGTTACGACGGACAGGGGGCCTACGAGCAGTACTTC. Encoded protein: CASSYDGQGAYEQYF.

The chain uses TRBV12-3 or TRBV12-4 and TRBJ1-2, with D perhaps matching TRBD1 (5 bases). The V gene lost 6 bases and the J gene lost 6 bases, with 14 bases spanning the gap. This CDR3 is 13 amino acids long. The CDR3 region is CASSPGLGHGYTF. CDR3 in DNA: TGTGCCAGCAGCCCAGGGTTGGGTCATGGCTACACCTTC.

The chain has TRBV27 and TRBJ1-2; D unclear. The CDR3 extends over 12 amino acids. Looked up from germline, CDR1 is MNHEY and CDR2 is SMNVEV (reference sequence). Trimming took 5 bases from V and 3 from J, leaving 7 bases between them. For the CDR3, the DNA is TGTGCCAGCAGTCAAGGAGACTATGGCTACACCTTC. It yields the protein CASSQGDYGYTF.